This T cell receptor (beta chain) was observed in a study of blood T cell repertoires in COVID-19. As for the study in general: The samples span acute and convalescent COVID-19 from the United States, Italy and Spain. The cDNA or gDNA used as material had been derived from T cells, B-cell-depleted T cells, or PBMCs.

Germline CDR1 reads MNHNS; CDR2 reads SASEGT. There are 15 residues in the CDR3. With 2 bases clipped from V and 10 bases from J, the junction kept 10 bases outside the gene matches. In the original workflow: Reference gene primer amplification yielded estimated nucleated cell counts. Assay: immunoSEQ multiplex PCR; the TCRdb copy retains only in-frame clones and omits some. V and J calls and clone size come straight from that table; D and trimming were deduced from the DNA. The sample includes about 350,000 clones, roughly 86% seen only once; the top ten take roughly 9.9%. The Seattle patients joined while their infection was active and were tracked longitudinally afterward.

The sequence was obtained from a man aged 30 to 39 with COVID-19, enrolled during active disease. The specimen sequenced was peripheral blood. V and J are TRBV6-1 and TRBJ2-1; TRBD2 aligns across 8 bases. The CDR3 DNA sequence: TGTGCCAGCAGTGAAACCCGGGGGGGGGCTCGGGAGCAGTTCTTC. Amino acids: CASSETRGGAREQFF.